Listed here are 21 T cell receptor beta chains from one sample, sequenced in a study of shared clonotypes between healthy human individuals. Naivety among CD8 cells was defined by CD45RO negativity and positive CCR7 selection, thereby excluding terminally differentiated effector memory CD45RA+ cells. This table comes from immunoSEQ multiplex PCR, and its TCRdb copy is limited to in-frame clones, with some not included. The repertoire has about 2.1 million clones, roughly 91% of them found once; the top ten carry over 1.5%. Sample: naive CD8+ T cells from PBMCs. These receptors all come from a man aged 18 to 29 in good health. Some clones in this sample may be carry-over from other donors' samples.

This chain links TRBV5-1 with TRBJ2-1; 7 bases are shared with TRBD2. CDR3 length: 17 amino acids. Germline V gene sequence: CDR1 SGHRS, CDR2 YFSETQ. Trimming removed 3 bases from V and 4 bases from J; junction bases left unmatched: 13. The CDR3 loop is CASSWERLADLYNEQFF. The DNA for the CDR3 is TGCGCCAGCAGCTGGGAAAGGCTAGCGGATCTATACAATGAGCAGTTCTTC.

A note on this clone: This same CDR3 is encoded by further DNA sequences in the sample. The chain is built from TRBV7-9 and TRBJ2-2; D gene unclear. Looked up from germline, CDR1 is SEHNR and CDR2 is FQNEAQ (reference sequence). Trimming stripped 4 bases from V and 4 bases from J, with 7 bases between. CDR3 length: 13 residues. The CDR3: CASSSTLTGELFF. As DNA, the CDR3 is TGTGCCAGCAGCTCCACGCTCACCGGGGAGCTGTTTTTT.

The genes are TRBV27 and TRBJ2-1; D call uncertain. The CDR3 has 18 amino acids. The germline V gene has CDR1 MNHEY and CDR2 SMNVEV (reference sequence). With 4 bases removed from V and 2 bases from J, the gap between germline ends came to 21 bases. The CDR3 DNA reads TGTGCCAGCAGTTCGCCCCTGGGTCGAGCGCCGACCTACAATGAGCAGTTCTTC. Translation: CASSSPLGRAPTYNEQFF.

The gene calls are TRBV14 and TRBJ1-2, with no clear D. The V and J ends lost 2 bases and 4 bases respectively, with 8 bases between them. Germline V lookup: CDR1 SGHDN, CDR2 FVKESK. The CDR3 runs to 13 residues. CDR3 sequence (DNA): TGTGCCAGCAGCCAATTCAGGTCCTATGGCTACACCTTC. Protein product: CASSQFRSYGYTF.

The CDR3 here is CASSLGGGRDQPQHF. The CDR3 coding sequence is TGTGCCAGCAGCTTAGGGGGAGGGCGGGATCAGCCCCAGCATTTT. J is TRBJ1-5 and V is TRBV7-8; D unresolved. The CDR3 runs to 15 residues. Trimming removed 1 base at V and 5 bases at J, with 12 bases between. Looked up from germline, CDR1 is SGHVS and CDR2 is FQNEAQ.

The rearrangement joins TRBV2 to TRBJ1-5, with 12 bases fitting TRBD1. This CDR3 contains 16 residues. V gave up 6 bases and J gave up 3 bases; unmatched junction bases: 6. The germline CDR1 and CDR2 sequences are SNHLY and FYNNEI. CDR3 in DNA: TGTGCCAGCAGCTTAGGGACAGGGGGCGTCAATCAGCCCCAGCATTTT. Residues: CASSLGTGGVNQPQHF.

The rearrangement joins TRBV7-9 to TRBJ2-7; D gene uncertain. Trimming shortened V by 5 bases and J by 4 bases, and 12 bases separated the two germline ends. CDR1 and CDR2 from the germline V gene are SEHNR and FQNEAQ (reference sequence). The CDR3 loop spans 13 amino acids. This chain's CDR3 is CASSNSLVYEQYF. CDR3 nucleotide sequence: TGTGCCAGCAGCAATAGCCTCGTGTACGAGCAGTACTTC.

The V and J genes are TRBV11-2 and TRBJ2-7, with 9 bases aligning to TRBD2. Losses at the gene ends were 5 bases for V and 3 bases for J; bases not matched to a gene: 8. Germline V gives CDR1 SGHAT, CDR2 FQNNGV. The length of the CDR3 is 15 residues. The CDR3 loop is CASSSISGSFYEQYF. CDR3 in DNA: TGTGCCAGCAGCAGCATTAGCGGGAGTTTCTACGAGCAGTACTTC.

The chain links TRBV28 to TRBJ2-7; the match to TRBD1 covers 9 bases. The germline gives CDR1 MDHEN, CDR2 SYDVKM. V dropped 6 bases and J dropped 7; count of bases not matched to a gene: 7. CDR3 length: 13 residues. Here the CDR3 reads CASRPGTGSEQYF. Written as DNA, the CDR3 is TGTGCCAGCAGACCCGGGACAGGGTCTGAGCAGTACTTC.

The chain is built from TRBV7-9 and TRBJ2-1, with D unresolved. Germline CDR1 reads SEHNR; CDR2 reads FQNEAQ (reference sequence). V dropped 2 bases and J dropped 5 bases, with 4 bases sitting between them. The CDR3 runs to 12 residues. The CDR3 DNA is TGTGCCAGCAGCTTAATCCACAATGAGCAGTTCTTC. Translation gives CASSLIHNEQFF.

J is TRBJ1-1 and V is TRBV12-5, with TRBD1 as a possible D gene (6 bases). The germline V and J ends were trimmed by 7 bases and 4 bases, with 22 bases remaining between them. CDR1 is LGHNT and CDR2 is FRNRAP in the germline V gene. The CDR3 has 16 residues. The CDR3 nucleotides are TGTGCTAGTGCCCCCTTGGGGGGCGTTCCGGGCACTGAAGCTTTCTTT. Translation gives CASAPLGGVPGTEAFF.

This clone came up once. CDR3 in amino acids: CASSIFEGTGELFF. DNA for the CDR3: TGTGCCAGCAGCATATTCGAGGGCACCGGGGAGCTGTTTTTT. The gene calls are TRBV7-9 and TRBJ2-2, with a weak D call TRBD2 (5 bases). The CDR3 consists of 14 residues. Germline CDR1 and CDR2: SEHNR and FQNEAQ (reference sequence). Trimming took off 5 bases at V and 4 bases at J, with 11 bases between the two ends.

The rearrangement joins TRBV7-8 to TRBJ2-7; D is ambiguous. CDR1 is SGHVS and CDR2 is FQNEAQ in the germline V gene. The CDR3 is 15 amino acids. The V gene lost 5 bases and the J gene lost 3 bases, with 17 bases spanning the gap. The CDR3 sequence: CASSPQVGPLYEQYF. In DNA, the CDR3 is TGTGCCAGCAGCCCTCAGGTCGGTCCCCTCTACGAGCAGTACTTC.

The chain uses TRBV19 and TRBJ1-5; D is undetermined. V lost 3 bases, J lost 3 bases, and 9 bases lay in between. The CDR3 consists of 14 residues. The germline V gene has CDR1 LNHDA and CDR2 SQIVND (reference sequence). The CDR3, as DNA: TGTGCCAGTAGTATGGCGGTTCTCAATCAGCCCCAGCATTTT. It translates to CASSMAVLNQPQHF. Full variable domain (outside the CDR3, taken from reference TRBV19 and TRBJ1-5): DGGITQSPKYLFRKEGQNVTLSCEQNLNHDAMYWYRQDPGQGLRLIYYSQIVNDFQKGDIAEGYSVSREKKESFPLTVTSAQKNPTAFYLCASSMAVLNQPQHFGDGTRLSIL.

Here the CDR3 reads CASSFGLAGSGSYNEQFF. In DNA form, the CDR3 reads TGCGCCAGCAGCTTTGGACTAGCGGGATCGGGTTCCTACAATGAGCAGTTCTTC. The genes are TRBV5-1 and TRBJ2-1; 12 nucleotides align to TRBD2. This CDR3 comprises 18 residues. Looked up from germline, CDR1 is SGHRS and CDR2 is YFSETQ. The V and J ends lost 2 bases and 1 base, in that order; junction bases with no gene match: 7.

V usage is TRBV27 and J usage is TRBJ2-2; D might be TRBD1 (6 bases). The CDR3 totals 16 residues. Between the trimmed V and J ends, which lost 6 bases and 5 bases, there was a span of 19 bases. Germline CDR1 MNHEY, CDR2 SMNVEV (reference sequence). This chain's CDR3 is CASRDRDKYKTGELFF. Written as DNA, the CDR3 is TGTGCCAGCAGAGACCGGGACAAATACAAGACCGGGGAGCTGTTTTTT.

The chain links TRBV19 to TRBJ2-1; a weak D match, TRBD2 (7 bases). Trimming removed 5 bases at V and 4 bases at J, with 12 bases between. The CDR3 spans 14 residues. CDR1 and CDR2 (germline): LNHDA, SQIVND (reference sequence). The CDR3, as DNA: TGTGCCAGTAGTCCAGGGGAGGGTTACAATGAGCAGTTCTTC. It specifies CASSPGEGYNEQFF.

The chain couples TRBV2 to TRBJ2-3; TRBD2 matches 16 bases. From germline, CDR1 is SNHLY and CDR2 FYNNEI. The V segment lost 5 bases and the J segment 2 bases; nucleotides outside the gene matches: 10. There are 19 residues in the CDR3. CDR3 loop: CASSPGLAGGPLPTDTQYF. CDR3 nucleotide sequence: TGTGCCAGCAGTCCGGGACTAGCGGGAGGGCCTTTACCCACAGATACGCAGTATTTT.

This chain connects TRBV7-9 to TRBJ2-1, with no clear D. V gave up 3 bases and J gave up 0 bases, with 9 bases separating them. Looked up from germline, CDR1 is SEHNR and CDR2 is FQNEAQ (reference sequence). This CDR3 region has 15 residues. CDR3 sequence: CASSFSLNSYNEQFF. CDR3 DNA sequence: TGTGCCAGCAGCTTTTCCCTAAACTCCTACAATGAGCAGTTCTTC.

The chain links TRBV18 to TRBJ2-1, with 7 bases identical to TRBD2. Germline V gives CDR1 KGHSH, CDR2 LQKENI. The CDR3 is 16 amino acids. The junction had 8 bases not matched to a gene; V was cut back by 2 bases and J by 4 bases. In nucleotides, the CDR3 is TGTGCCAGCTCACCAGGGGACTACAGCACTTACAATGAGCAGTTCTTC. Translation gives CASSPGDYSTYNEQFF. Using reference TRBV18 and TRBJ2-1 for the parts outside the CDR3, the full variable domain is NAGVMQNPRHLVRRRGQEARLRCSPMKGHSHVYWYRQLPEEGLKFMVYLQKENIIDESGMPKERFSAEFPKEGPSILRIQQVVRGDSAAYFCASSPGDYSTYNEQFFGPGTRLTVL.

The V gene is TRBV9, the J gene TRBJ2-7, with D unclear. The length of the CDR3 is 16 residues. The germline gives CDR1 SGDLS, CDR2 YYNGEE. V lost 0 bases and J lost 4, with 17 bases in between. CDR3 residues: CASSVVARSEKYEQYF. DNA of the CDR3: TGTGCCAGCAGCGTAGTGGCTAGGTCGGAAAAATACGAGCAGTACTTC.